A single T cell receptor (beta chain) is shown here with its context. This entry belongs to a study of blood T cell repertoires in COVID-19. TCRdb's copy holds only in-frame clones and misses some; the assay was immunoSEQ multiplex PCR. Among roughly 320,000 clones listed, roughly 91% were seen once. Seattle-derived patients entered the study during active infection and were followed longitudinally. Germline CDR1 and CDR2: LGHNA and YNFKEQ. The CDR3 runs to 16 residues. Germline trimming cut 1 base from V and 4 bases from J; bases unmatched to any gene: 4. The TCR was taken from a woman in her 30s with COVID-19, enrolled during active disease. The sequencing sample was made of peripheral blood. The chain is built from TRBV4-2 and TRBJ2-3; TRBD2 matches 11 bases. The CDR3 protein is CASSQAGTSGADTQYF. In DNA form, the CDR3 reads TGTGCCAGCAGCCAAGCCGGGACTAGCGGAGCAGATACGCAGTATTTT.